What follows describes a single T cell receptor (beta chain). CDR3 size: 13 residues. CDR1 is GTSNPN, CDR2 SVGIG, per germline (reference sequence). The V segment lost 0 bases and the J segment 4 bases; nucleotides outside the gene matches: 0. MiXCR was run by TCRdb on the PCR reads, yielding one entry per CDR3 protein. The sample consists of over 15,000 distinct CDR3 sequences, 46% of them appearing once. Samples came from patients with localized non-small cell lung adenocarcinoma. This specimen comes from a study of CD4 and CD8 cells across lung adenocarcinoma regions. The chain is built from TRBV30 and TRBJ2-3; 8 bases are shared with TRBD2. The clonotype comes from a male donor with lung adenocarcinoma. The CD4 and CD8 labels of this study may be unreliable. Sequenced: CD4+ T cells from the margin of a lung tumor. The CDR3 coding sequence is TGTGCCTGGAGTGTAGCGGGAGCAGATACGCAGTATTTT. Amino acid sequence: CAWSVAGADTQYF.